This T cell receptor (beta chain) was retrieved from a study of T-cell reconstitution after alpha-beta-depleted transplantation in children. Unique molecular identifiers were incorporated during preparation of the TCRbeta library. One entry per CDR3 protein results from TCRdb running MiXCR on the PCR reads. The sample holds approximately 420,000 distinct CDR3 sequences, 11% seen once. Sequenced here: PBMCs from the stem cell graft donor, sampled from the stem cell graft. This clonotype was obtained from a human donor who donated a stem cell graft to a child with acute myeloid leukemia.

CDR3 in DNA: TGCGCCAGCAGCAGAATCACGGGCTCCGGGGAGCTGTTTTTT. It is translated as CASSRITGSGELFF. This chain uses TRBV5-1 with TRBJ2-2; D ambiguous. The CDR3 runs to 14 residues. Trimming left V 4 bases short and J 6 bases short, with 13 bases between. CDR1 and CDR2 from the germline V gene are SGHRS and YFSETQ.